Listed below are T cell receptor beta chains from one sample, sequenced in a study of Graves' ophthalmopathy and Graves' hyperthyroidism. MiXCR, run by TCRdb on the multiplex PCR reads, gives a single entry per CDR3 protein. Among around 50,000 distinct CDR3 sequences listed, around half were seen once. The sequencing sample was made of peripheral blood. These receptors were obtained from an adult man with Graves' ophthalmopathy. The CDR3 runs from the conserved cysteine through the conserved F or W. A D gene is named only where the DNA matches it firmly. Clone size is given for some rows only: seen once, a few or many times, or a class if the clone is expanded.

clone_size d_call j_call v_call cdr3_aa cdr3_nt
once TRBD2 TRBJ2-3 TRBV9 CASSVDAAGGTDTQYF TGTGCCAGCAGCGTAGATGCGGCGGGAGGGACAGATACGCAGTATTTT
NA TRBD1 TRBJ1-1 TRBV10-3 CAISSAGTGETEAFF TGTGCCATCAGCAGTGCCGGGACAGGGGAAACTGAAGCTTTCTTT
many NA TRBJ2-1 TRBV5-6 CASSFDTGRGEQFF TGTGCCAGCAGCTTCGATACAGGGAGGGGTGAGCAGTTCTTC
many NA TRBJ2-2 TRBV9 CASSVAETTANTGELLF TGTGCCAGCAGCGTAGCTGAAACCACCGCGAACACCGGGGAGCTGCTTTTT
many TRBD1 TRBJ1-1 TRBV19 CASILQGALKAEAFF TGTGCCAGTATCCTCCAGGGGGCTCTTAAGGCTGAAGCTTTCTTT
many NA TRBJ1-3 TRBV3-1 CASSLGGVGNTIYF TGTGCCAGCAGCCTCGGGGGTGTCGGAAACACCATATATTTT
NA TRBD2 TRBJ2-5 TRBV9 CASSPPSGGRETQYF TGTGCCAGCAGCCCCCCCTCGGGGGGGCGAGAGACCCAGTACTTC
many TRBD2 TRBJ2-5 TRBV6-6 CASSRRTSGKAETQYF TGTGCCAGCAGTAGAAGGACTAGCGGGAAGGCGGAGACCCAGTACTTC
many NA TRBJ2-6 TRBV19 CASSYSTTDSGANVLTF TGTGCCAGTAGCTACTCAACTACAGACTCTGGGGCCAACGTCCTGACTTTC
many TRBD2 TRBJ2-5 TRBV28 CASRPTSDQTQYF TGTGCCAGCAGACCAACTAGCGACCAGACCCAGTACTTC
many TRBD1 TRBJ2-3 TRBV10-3 CAISAGQGPTDTQYF TGTGCCATCAGTGCGGGACAGGGGCCCACAGATACGCAGTATTTT
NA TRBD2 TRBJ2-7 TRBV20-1 CSARDGTSGTTYEQYF TGCAGTGCTAGAGATGGGACTAGCGGGACCACCTACGAGCAGTACTTC
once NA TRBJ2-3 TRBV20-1 CSARDSEDFTDTQYF TGCAGTGCTAGAGATTCGGAGGACTTCACAGATACGCAGTATTTT
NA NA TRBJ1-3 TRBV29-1 CSVEERPVGNTIYF TGCAGCGTTGAAGAGAGGCCAGTGGGAAACACCATATATTTT
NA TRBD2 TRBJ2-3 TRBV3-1 CACGGGASDTQYF TGTGCCTGCGGCGGGGGGGCCTCAGATACGCAGTATTTT
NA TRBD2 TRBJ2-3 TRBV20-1 CSASAELAGGPILNTQYF TGCAGTGCTAGCGCTGAACTAGCGGGAGGGCCTATTCTAAATACGCAGTATTTT
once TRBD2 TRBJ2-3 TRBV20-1 CSAPIGLAGGPMLNTQYF TGCAGTGCCCCTATTGGACTAGCGGGAGGGCCTATGCTAAATACGCAGTATTTT
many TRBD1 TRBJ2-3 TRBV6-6 CASSRQGMNTDTQYF TGTGCCAGCAGTCGACAGGGAATGAACACAGATACGCAGTATTTT
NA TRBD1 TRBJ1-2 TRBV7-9 CATPGQENLNYGYTF TGTGCCACCCCGGGACAGGAGAACCTTAACTATGGCTACACCTTC
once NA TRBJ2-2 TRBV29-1 CSAQGLDTGELFF TGCAGCGCCCAGGGGTTGGACACCGGGGAGCTGTTTTTT
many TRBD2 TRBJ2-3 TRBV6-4 CASSEAGGRDTQYF TGTGCCAGCAGTGAAGCGGGGGGTCGAGATACGCAGTATTTT
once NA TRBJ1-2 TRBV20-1 CSVIERKLGYTF TGCAGTGTGATTGAGAGGAAACTCGGCTACACCTTC
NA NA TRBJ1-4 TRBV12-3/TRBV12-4 CASRATGAFEKLFF TGTGCCAGCAGGGCAACCGGGGCCTTTGAAAAACTGTTTTTC
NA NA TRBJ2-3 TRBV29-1 CSVVGGSTDTQYF TGCAGCGTTGTGGGAGGTAGCACAGATACGCAGTATTTT
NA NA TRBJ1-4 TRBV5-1 CASRGGTGNEKLFF TGCGCCAGCAGAGGCGGGACCGGTAATGAAAAACTGTTTTTT
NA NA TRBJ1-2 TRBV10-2 CASSEGGGHGYTF TGCGCCAGCAGTGAAGGAGGGGGTCATGGCTACACCTTC
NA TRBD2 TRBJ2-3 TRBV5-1 CASSLRPTSGTDTQYF TGCGCCAGCAGCTTGAGACCGACTAGCGGCACAGATACGCAGTATTTT
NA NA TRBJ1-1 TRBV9 CAGSTAGGPGTEAFF TGTGCCGGCAGCACCGCTGGGGGCCCGGGGACTGAAGCCTTCTTT
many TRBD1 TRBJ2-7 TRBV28 CASSLASGQFYEQYF TGTGCCAGCAGTTTGGCCTCGGGACAGTTCTACGAGCAGTACTTC
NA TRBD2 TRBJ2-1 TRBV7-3 CASSPDSGSLDNEQFF TGTGCCAGCAGCCCAGATAGCGGGAGCTTAGACAATGAGCAGTTCTTC
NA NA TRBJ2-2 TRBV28 CASTPTGRELFF TGTGCCAGCACCCCCACCGGCCGGGAGCTGTTTTTT
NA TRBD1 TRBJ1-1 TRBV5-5 CASTWTGGVSEAFF TGTGCCAGCACATGGACAGGGGGTGTCTCTGAAGCTTTCTTT
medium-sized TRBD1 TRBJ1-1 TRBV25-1 CASRKGGRGRGVTEAFF TGTGCCAGCAGGAAGGGAGGCAGGGGGCGCGGTGTCACTGAAGCTTTCTTT
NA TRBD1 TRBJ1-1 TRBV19 CASRTGESTEAFF TGTGCCAGTAGGACAGGGGAGAGCACTGAAGCGTTCTTT
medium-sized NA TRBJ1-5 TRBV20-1 CSSGTEGRPQHF TGCAGTTCCGGGACGGAAGGCCGGCCCCAGCATTTT